The 18 T cell receptor beta chains below were found in one sample sequenced in a study of shared clonotypes between healthy human individuals. Repertoires were generated with immunoSEQ multiplex PCR, while TCRdb's copy carries only in-frame clones and drops some. The table shows fewer than 850,000 clones, with about 78% occurring only once. The specimen sequenced was memory CD4+ T cells sorted from blood. The sample's subset: CD45RA-negative fraction. The receptor set was obtained from a woman younger than 45 in good health.

The chain combines TRBV28 with TRBJ1-2; D gene unclear. In germline, CDR1 is MDHEN, CDR2 SYDVKM. CDR3 length equals 13 residues. Trimming stripped 5 bases from V and 6 bases from J, with 13 bases between. CDR3 DNA: TGTGCCAGCAGTCAAATACTCAGCGATGGCTACACCTTC. Translated: CASSQILSDGYTF.

CDR3 amino acids: CASSLTGQGASDTEAFF. The CDR3 DNA follows: TGCGCCAGCAGCTTGACGGGACAGGGGGCGAGCGACACTGAAGCTTTCTTT. V gene TRBV5-1 combines with J gene TRBJ1-1; 12 bases align to TRBD1. Per the germline V gene, CDR1 is SGHRS and CDR2 is YFSETQ. V was pared by 1 base and J by 3 bases, with 7 bases of the junction left unmatched. This CDR3 is built from 17 residues.

Points on this clone: One base away lies a much larger clone, so this may be a sequencing read error. Within the sample, other DNA sequences also encode this same CDR3. The chain uses TRBV27 and TRBJ2-3; D not resolved. Looked up from germline, CDR1 is MNHEY and CDR2 is SMNVEV (reference sequence). Trimming shortened V by 6 bases and J by 2 bases, and 3 bases separated the two germline ends. The CDR3 contains 11 residues. CDR3 nucleotides: TGTGCCAGCAGCCCCACAGATACGCAGTATTTT. Translated, it gives CASSPTDTQYF.

Remarks on this clone: The same CDR3 arises from other DNA sequences in this sample as well. This rearrangement joins TRBV27 to TRBJ1-4, with TRBD1 as a possible D gene (5 bases). The CDR3 totals 15 residues. V shed 4 bases and J shed 0 bases, with 9 bases lying between them. Germline CDR1 reads MNHEY; CDR2 reads SMNVEV (reference sequence). In nucleotides, the CDR3 is TGTGCCAGCAGTTCTCAGGGCGCAACTAATGAAAAACTGTTTTTT. Its protein product is CASSSQGATNEKLFF. The entire variable domain, with the rest obtained from reference TRBV27 and TRBJ1-4, is as follows: EAQVTQNPRYLITVTGKKLTVTCSQNMNHEYMSWYRQDPGLGLRQIYYSMNVEVTDKGDVPEGYKVSRKEKRNFPLILESPSPNQTSLYFCASSSQGATNEKLFFGSGTQLSVL.

V gene TRBV5-5 combines with J gene TRBJ1-6; D is perhaps TRBD1 (6 bases). The germline CDR1 and CDR2 sequences are SGHKS and YYEKEE (reference sequence). This CDR3 region has 16 residues. V was clipped by 0 bases and J by 7 bases, with 14 bases between them. The CDR3 sequence is CASSLGDQGMNSPLHF. CDR3 DNA sequence: TGTGCCAGCAGCTTGGGGGACCAGGGGATGAATTCACCCCTCCACTTT.

A remark on this clone: Additional DNA sequences in this sample encode the identical CDR3. J is TRBJ2-7 and V is TRBV28; 9 nucleotides line up with TRBD1. The CDR3 spans 12 residues. The ends lost 6 bases at V and 4 bases at J; junction bases unmatched: 1. CDR1 and CDR2 (germline): MDHEN, SYDVKM. CDR3 sequence (DNA): TGTGCCAGCAGGACAGGGGGATACGAGCAGTACTTC. Encoded protein: CASRTGGYEQYF.

The V and J genes are TRBV19 and TRBJ1-2, with a tentative D call TRBD1 (5 bases). The germline V gene encodes CDR1 LNHDA and CDR2 SQIVND (reference sequence). This CDR3 region has 11 residues. The V and J ends lost 3 bases and 10 bases respectively, with 9 bases between them. This chain's CDR3 is CASSIWGVYTF. CDR3 DNA: TGTGCCAGTAGTATTTGGGGCGTCTACACCTTC.

This clone was seen once. V and J are TRBV18 and TRBJ2-3, with 9 bases identical to TRBD1. After removal of 3 bases from V and 8 bases from J, the junction contained 9 bases not matched to a gene. The CDR3 is 15 residues long. The germline CDR1 and CDR2 sequences are KGHSH and LQKENI. CDR3 in amino acids: CASSPFLQGASTQYF. The DNA of the CDR3 is TGTGCCAGCTCACCTTTTTTACAGGGGGCTAGTACGCAGTATTTT.

This clone was found a few times. The rearrangement uses TRBV2 and TRBJ2-1, with TRBD2 matching 12 bases. CDR3 size: 15 residues. V lost 7 bases and J lost 12; bases outside the gene matches: 13. Per germline, CDR1 SNHLY and CDR2 FYNNEI. CDR3 loop: CASTLGTSGFIRQFF. The CDR3 coding sequence is TGTGCCAGCACCCTTGGGACTAGCGGGTTTATACGGCAGTTCTTC.

The chain recombines TRBV19 with TRBJ1-4; D not resolved. Trimming removed 5 bases from V and 3 bases from J, with 13 bases in between. The germline CDR1 and CDR2 sequences are LNHDA and SQIVND (reference sequence). This CDR3 has 15 residues. CDR3 in amino acids: CASSGRGGPNEKLFF. In DNA form, the CDR3 reads TGTGCCAGTAGTGGCCGGGGTGGCCCTAATGAAAAACTGTTTTTT.

V usage is TRBV7-9 and J usage is TRBJ1-6; D gene ambiguous. Germline lookup yields CDR1 SEHNR and CDR2 FQNEAQ (reference sequence). The CDR3 spans 13 residues. Trimming left V 4 bases short and J 5 bases short, with 6 bases between. The CDR3 region is CASSSQNNSPLHF. The CDR3 nucleotides are TGTGCCAGCAGCTCCCAAAATAATTCACCCCTCCACTTT.

As for this clone: In the same sample, other DNA sequences code for this CDR3. The chain is built from TRBV19 and TRBJ2-5; 10 nucleotides match TRBD1. The V gene end was trimmed by 6 bases and the J gene end by 4 bases; junction bases not matched to a gene: 5. CDR3 size: 14 residues. CDR1 and CDR2 from the germline V gene are LNHDA and SQIVND (reference sequence). CDR3 DNA: TGTGCCAGTAGAACGACAGGGGGCGCAGAGACCCAGTACTTC. Translating gives CASRTTGGAETQYF.

This rearrangement joins TRBV19 to TRBJ1-5; the D is unclear. Trimming pared 5 bases from V and 0 bases from J, leaving 8 bases between. In germline, CDR1 is LNHDA, CDR2 SQIVND (reference sequence). This CDR3 contains 14 residues. The CDR3 DNA follows: TGTGCCAGTAGTTTGGGTAATAGCAATCAGCCCCAGCATTTT. Its protein is CASSLGNSNQPQHF. The entire variable domain, with the rest obtained from reference TRBV19 and TRBJ1-5, is as follows: DGGITQSPKYLFRKEGQNVTLSCEQNLNHDAMYWYRQDPGQGLRLIYYSQIVNDFQKGDIAEGYSVSREKKESFPLTVTSAQKNPTAFYLCASSLGNSNQPQHFGDGTRLSIL.

This clone was seen a handful of times. This CDR3 reads CSAAQGVSNQPQHF. The CDR3 DNA follows: TGCAGCGCTGCGCAGGGGGTTAGCAATCAGCCCCAGCATTTT. This rearrangement joins TRBV29-1 to TRBJ1-5, with 7 bases that match TRBD1. The CDR3 loop spans 14 amino acids. Germline CDR1 is SQVTM and CDR2 is ANQGSEA. V trimming: 7 bases; J trimming: 0 bases; junction bases outside the gene matches: 6.

This clone has a single count. V usage is TRBV28 and J usage is TRBJ2-2, with D possibly TRBD1 on 5 matching bases. There are 15 residues in the CDR3. V was clipped by 3 bases and J by 0 bases, with 8 bases between them. The germline gives CDR1 MDHEN, CDR2 SYDVKM. The CDR3 here is CASSFRGPNTGELFF. The CDR3 nucleotides are TGTGCCAGCAGTTTTAGGGGCCCGAACACCGGGGAGCTGTTTTTT.

The sample holds a few counts of this clone. V is TRBV4-2 and J is TRBJ1-5; D remains ambiguous. From germline, CDR1 is LGHNA and CDR2 YNFKEQ. This CDR3 region has 13 residues. V was pared by 1 base and J by 5 bases, with 6 bases between. The CDR3 nucleotides are TGTGCCAGCAGCCAAGGACGTGATCAGCCCCAGCATTTT. This sequence encodes CASSQGRDQPQHF.

J is TRBJ1-5 and V is TRBV6-4; 7 bases are a match to TRBD1. The CDR3 extends over 15 amino acids. V was pared by 9 bases and J by 3 bases, with 11 bases of the junction left unmatched. The germline gives CDR1 MRHNA, CDR2 SNTAGT. In DNA form, the CDR3 reads TGTGCCAGGGAGCAGACAGGGACAACCAATCAGCCCCAGCATTTT. Protein sequence: CAREQTGTTNQPQHF.

This rearrangement joins TRBV15 to TRBJ2-5; 8 bases fit TRBD2. Germline V gene data show CDR1 as LNHNV and CDR2 as YYDKDF (reference sequence). The junction had 5 bases not matched to a gene; V was cut back by 1 base and J by 1 base. The CDR3 covers 16 residues. CDR3 loop: CATSRGIGTSQETQYF. The DNA for the CDR3 is TGTGCCACCAGCAGAGGTATCGGGACTAGCCAAGAGACCCAGTACTTC.